This T cell receptor (beta chain) appears in the sequencing data of a study of blood T cell repertoires in COVID-19. Whole-study context: Acute and convalescent COVID-19 specimens originated in the United States, Italy and Spain. T cells, B-cell-depleted T cells, or PBMCs provided the cDNA or gDNA that served as material.

In the source study's methods: Nucleated cell number was recorded as an estimate derived from reference gene primer amplification. Data came from immunoSEQ multiplex PCR; TCRdb stores just in-frame clones and leaves some out. The DNA was the basis for D and trimming; V, J and clone size are from that table. The repertoire includes tens of thousands of clones, 65% to 90% of them detected once, and approximately 7.6% sits in the top ten. This CDR3 has 14 residues. J lost 1 base, V lost 10 bases, and 4 bases had no gene match. Germline CDR1 is ENHRY and CDR2 is SYGVKD. This TCR was recovered from a human donor in a cohort sampled during active COVID-19. The chain joins TRBV10-3 to TRBJ1-5; 10 nucleotides align to TRBD1. What was sequenced was peripheral blood. The CDR3 is CATGTGESNQPQHF. DNA of the CDR3: TGTGCCACTGGGACAGGGGAAAGCAATCAGCCCCAGCATTTT.